A selection of T cell receptor beta chains follows, all from one sample in a study of blood T cell repertoires in COVID-19. The assay was immunoSEQ multiplex PCR, and TCRdb's table has in-frame clones only and misses some. The sample lists roughly 260,000 clones, roughly 82% occurring once. The specimen sequenced was peripheral blood. These receptors were taken from a woman in her seventies with acute or convalescent COVID-19. The CDR3 runs from the conserved cysteine through the conserved F or W. The order of the fields is D gene, J gene, V gene, clone size, CDR3 protein, CDR3 DNA. A D gene is named only where the DNA matches it firmly. Clone size is stated in some rows and not others, as once, few, many or a class when expanded.

d_call: -
j_call: TRBJ1-6
v_call: TRBV3-1/TRBV3-2
clone_size: -
cdr3_aa: CASSLQGRRSPLHF
cdr3_nt: TGTGCCAGCAGCCTGCAGGGCCGACGCTCACCCCTCCACTTT

d_call: TRBD1
j_call: TRBJ1-2
v_call: TRBV11-2
clone_size: once
cdr3_aa: CASSLGLIKTGGRLHGYTF
cdr3_nt: TGTGCCAGCAGCTTAGGGTTGATTAAGACAGGGGGCAGGCTACATGGCTACACCTTC

d_call: TRBD1
j_call: TRBJ2-3
v_call: TRBV5-6
clone_size: -
cdr3_aa: CASSEGQGNSDTQYF
cdr3_nt: TGTGCCAGCAGCGAAGGACAGGGAAACTCAGATACGCAGTATTTT

d_call: -
j_call: TRBJ1-1
v_call: TRBV4-3
clone_size: -
cdr3_aa: CASSQDGQGFDTEAFF
cdr3_nt: TGCGCCAGCAGCCAAGATGGGCAGGGCTTTGACACTGAAGCTTTCTTT

d_call: -
j_call: TRBJ1-6
v_call: TRBV11-2
clone_size: -
cdr3_aa: CASNVAGMAGSSPLHF
cdr3_nt: TGTGCCAGCAACGTAGCAGGGATGGCTGGTAGTTCACCCCTCCACTTT

d_call: -
j_call: TRBJ2-1
v_call: TRBV5-4
clone_size: -
cdr3_aa: CASSLGTPLYNEQFF
cdr3_nt: TGTGCCAGCAGCCTAGGGACTCCTCTCTACAATGAGCAGTTCTTC

d_call: TRBD1
j_call: TRBJ1-2
v_call: TRBV18
clone_size: few
cdr3_aa: CASSPDRAMDGYTF
cdr3_nt: TGTGCCAGCTCACCGGACAGGGCGATGGATGGCTACACCTTC

d_call: TRBD1
j_call: TRBJ1-5
v_call: TRBV24-1
clone_size: -
cdr3_aa: CATSLGDRGGNQPQHF
cdr3_nt: TGTGCCACCAGTTTGGGGGACAGGGGAGGCAATCAGCCCCAGCATTTT

d_call: TRBD1
j_call: TRBJ2-1
v_call: TRBV18
clone_size: -
cdr3_aa: CASSPGQGDTQFF
cdr3_nt: TGTGCCAGCTCACCAGGACAGGGGGATACGCAGTTCTTC

d_call: -
j_call: TRBJ1-3
v_call: TRBV9
clone_size: few
cdr3_aa: CASSTTTGLGNTIYF
cdr3_nt: TGTGCCAGCAGCACTACGACAGGCCTTGGGAACACCATATATTTT

d_call: TRBD2
j_call: TRBJ2-2
v_call: TRBV5-1
clone_size: -
cdr3_aa: CASSLGASGPTGELFF
cdr3_nt: TGCGCCAGCAGCTTAGGGGCTAGCGGGCCCACCGGGGAGCTGTTTTTT

d_call: TRBD1
j_call: TRBJ2-2
v_call: TRBV19
clone_size: -
cdr3_aa: CAASDRGIRTGELFF
cdr3_nt: TGTGCCGCGTCCGACAGGGGGATCCGCACCGGGGAGCTGTTTTTT

d_call: -
j_call: TRBJ2-7
v_call: TRBV11-2
clone_size: -
cdr3_aa: CASSGNDRRRETFYEQYF
cdr3_nt: TGTGCCAGCAGCGGAAACGACCGTCGACGGGAAACATTCTACGAGCAGTACTTC

d_call: -
j_call: TRBJ1-5
v_call: TRBV19
clone_size: -
cdr3_aa: CASSPSGPGNQPQHF
cdr3_nt: TGTGCCAGTAGTCCAAGCGGGCCGGGAAATCAGCCCCAGCATTTT

d_call: -
j_call: TRBJ1-1
v_call: TRBV14
clone_size: -
cdr3_aa: CASSQSGTLNTEAFF
cdr3_nt: TGTGCCAGCAGCCAATCGGGTACTTTGAACACTGAAGCTTTCTTT

d_call: -
j_call: TRBJ1-1
v_call: TRBV6-5
clone_size: -
cdr3_aa: CASVNAARAFF
cdr3_nt: TGTGCCAGCGTGAACGCAGCGAGAGCTTTCTTT

d_call: -
j_call: TRBJ1-2
v_call: TRBV13
clone_size: -
cdr3_aa: CASTGGAGSNYGYTF
cdr3_nt: TGTGCCAGCACCGGGGGGGCAGGGTCAAACTATGGCTACACCTTC

d_call: -
j_call: TRBJ1-2
v_call: TRBV5-1
clone_size: -
cdr3_aa: CASSPKTDANYGYTF
cdr3_nt: TGCGCCAGCAGCCCCAAGACAGACGCTAACTATGGCTACACCTTC

d_call: -
j_call: TRBJ1-2
v_call: TRBV7-2
clone_size: -
cdr3_aa: CASSLGSGLTNLYGYTF
cdr3_nt: TGTGCCAGCAGCTTAGGTTCGGGACTCACAAATCTCTATGGCTACACCTTC